This entry lists 16 T cell receptor beta chains sequenced from one sample in a study of cytomegalovirus exposure and HLA in healthy donors. Researchers ran the PCR with 60 Vbeta and 13 Jbeta primers. The protocol was immunoSEQ multiplex PCR, while the TCRdb copy is restricted to in-frame clones and leaves out a portion. The data contain 200,000 to 250,000 clones, over 75% of them seen just once; the ten biggest clones take up over 1%. The sample taken for sequencing was PBMCs. The receptors derive from a human donor in good health.

The chain carries TRBV28 and TRBJ1-2; 9 bases fit TRBD1. After removal of 1 base from V and 1 base from J, the junction contained 19 bases not matched to a gene. In germline, CDR1 is MDHEN, CDR2 SYDVKM. The CDR3 has 21 amino acids. The CDR3 reads CASSLSAPIGTGTMYNYGYTF. The CDR3 DNA follows: TGTGCCAGCAGTTTATCCGCCCCGATTGGGACAGGGACCATGTATAACTATGGCTACACCTTC.

The chain joins TRBV28 to TRBJ1-1; D gene ambiguous. V was cut by 6 bases and J by 1 base, with 12 bases left in between. Germline-derived CDR1 and CDR2 are MDHEN and SYDVKM. The CDR3 has 14 amino acids. CDR3 residues: CASRTPRRNTEAFF. The DNA of the CDR3 is TGTGCCAGCAGGACCCCGCGGAGGAACACTGAAGCTTTCTTT.

J is TRBJ2-3 and V is TRBV25-1; 10 positions agree with TRBD1. Germline-derived CDR1 and CDR2 are MGHDK and SYGVNS. J gave up 6 bases and V 4 bases, and 7 bases lay outside the gene matches. This CDR3 region has 15 residues. The CDR3 DNA reads TGTGCCAGCAGTGGAGGGACAGGGGTATGGGATACGCAGTATTTT. It specifies CASSGGTGVWDTQYF.

The CDR3 DNA sequence: TGTGCCAGCAGCTCGAAACTAGCGGGAGAAGGAGATGAGCAGTTCTTC. Translated, it gives CASSSKLAGEGDEQFF. This sequence joins TRBV7-9 and TRBJ2-1; 11 bases agree with TRBD2. CDR1 is SEHNR and CDR2 is FQNEAQ in the germline V gene (reference sequence). After removal of 4 bases from V and 8 bases from J, the junction contained 10 bases not matched to a gene. This CDR3 contains 16 residues.

V and J are TRBV4-1 and TRBJ2-3; D is undetermined. This CDR3 contains 15 residues. V gave up 4 bases and J gave up 0 bases, with 11 bases separating them. Germline V CDR1 and CDR2: MGHRA, YSYEKL. The CDR3 DNA follows: TGCGCCAGCAGCCCCCCCTCCCCCAGCACAGATACGCAGTATTTT. It translates to CASSPPSPSTDTQYF.

This clone was recorded once. The chain links TRBV6-1 to TRBJ2-1; 7 bases fit TRBD1. Per germline, CDR1 MNHNS and CDR2 SASEGT. J lost 1 base, V lost 5 bases, and 5 bases had no gene match. There are 15 residues in the CDR3. CDR3 in amino acids: CASSTRDSSYNEQFF. DNA of the CDR3: TGTGCCAGCAGTACCCGGGACAGTTCCTACAATGAGCAGTTCTTC.

The chain couples TRBV11-2 to TRBJ1-2; D call uncertain. CDR1 is SGHAT and CDR2 is FQNNGV in the germline V gene. The CDR3 sequence is 14 residues long. With 1 base removed from V and 0 bases from J, the gap between germline ends came to 6 bases. The CDR3 spells CASSLAGTNYGYTF. CDR3 DNA: TGTGCCAGCAGCTTAGCGGGGACTAACTATGGCTACACCTTC.

V and J are TRBV5-1 and TRBJ1-1; TRBD1 might be the D (6 bases). Germline V lookup: CDR1 SGHRS, CDR2 YFSETQ. Deletions cut 4 bases from V and 3 bases from J, with 13 bases between. CDR3 length: 14 amino acids. This CDR3 is CASSPLQGYTEAFF. CDR3 DNA: TGCGCCAGCAGCCCGTTACAGGGTTACACTGAAGCTTTCTTT.

This chain uses TRBV19 with TRBJ2-2, with 8 bases that match TRBD1. CDR1 is LNHDA, CDR2 SQIVND, per germline (reference sequence). V lost 6 bases to trimming and J lost 7 bases; unmatched junction nucleotides: 7. The CDR3 is 14 amino acids. The CDR3 loop is CASRPTGVGGELFF. The CDR3 DNA is TGTGCCAGTAGGCCGACAGGGGTCGGCGGGGAGCTGTTTTTT.

The V and J genes are TRBV20-1 and TRBJ2-7, with D maybe TRBD2 (6 bases). This CDR3 comprises 11 residues. The V and J ends lost 6 bases and 4 bases respectively, with 10 bases between them. Per germline, CDR1 DFQATT and CDR2 SNEGSKA (reference sequence). CDR3 sequence: CSARERYEQYF. The CDR3 coding sequence is TGCAGTGCGCGGGAACGGTACGAGCAGTACTTC.

The V gene is TRBV5-1, the J gene TRBJ2-6; TRBD1 is a possible D gene (6 bases). The CDR3 covers 16 residues. V was pared by 4 bases and J by 2 bases, with 13 bases between. The V gene's germline CDR1 is SGHRS and CDR2 YFSETQ. The CDR3: CASSAGYRAGANVLTF. CDR3 nucleotide sequence: TGCGCCAGCAGCGCGGGCTACAGGGCTGGGGCCAACGTCCTGACTTTC.

The chain has TRBV7-9 and TRBJ2-7; 15 bases fit TRBD2. The germline V gene encodes CDR1 SEHNR and CDR2 FQNEAQ (reference sequence). Trimming cost V 3 bases and J 4 bases; bases outside gene matches: 1. This CDR3 spans 15 amino acids. CDR3 bases: TGTGCCAGCAGCTTTGGACTAGCGGGAGGGTACGAGCAGTACTTC. It codes for CASSFGLAGGYEQYF.

In DNA, the CDR3 is TGTGCCAGCAAAAGGCTGGGAGGAGACGGGGAGACCCAGTACTTC. It encodes CASKRLGGDGETQYF. This chain uses TRBV7-9 with TRBJ2-5; maybe TRBD2 (6 bases). Per germline, CDR1 SEHNR and CDR2 FQNEAQ (reference sequence). The length of the CDR3 is 15 residues. V was clipped by 7 bases and J by 5 bases, with 20 bases between them.

In its sample, this clone was seen once. The chain joins TRBV27 to TRBJ1-2; no definite D call. V lost 6 bases and J lost 3, with 8 bases in between. Germline lookup yields CDR1 MNHEY and CDR2 SMNVEV (reference sequence). The CDR3 consists of 12 residues. CDR3 residues: CASRNTDYGYTF. For the CDR3, the DNA is TGTGCCAGCAGAAACACCGACTATGGCTACACCTTC.

V usage is TRBV4-1 and J usage is TRBJ2-7, with 9 nucleotides matching TRBD1. The germline V gene encodes CDR1 MGHRA and CDR2 YSYEKL. The CDR3 extends over 15 amino acids. V shed 1 base and J 6 bases; nucleotides not matched to a gene: 7. The CDR3 DNA is TGCGCCAGCAGCCAAGCTGCCGGGACAGGGATCGAGCAGTACTTC. Translated: CASSQAAGTGIEQYF.

V usage is TRBV28 and J usage is TRBJ1-4; TRBD1 matches at 9 bases. Germline CDR1 and CDR2: MDHEN and SYDVKM. The CDR3 spans 15 residues. V gave up 4 bases and J gave up 8 bases; unmatched junction bases: 8. The CDR3 here is CASSSRDRAWEKLFF. The CDR3 DNA reads TGTGCCAGCAGTTCCCGGGACAGGGCGTGGGAAAAACTGTTTTTT.